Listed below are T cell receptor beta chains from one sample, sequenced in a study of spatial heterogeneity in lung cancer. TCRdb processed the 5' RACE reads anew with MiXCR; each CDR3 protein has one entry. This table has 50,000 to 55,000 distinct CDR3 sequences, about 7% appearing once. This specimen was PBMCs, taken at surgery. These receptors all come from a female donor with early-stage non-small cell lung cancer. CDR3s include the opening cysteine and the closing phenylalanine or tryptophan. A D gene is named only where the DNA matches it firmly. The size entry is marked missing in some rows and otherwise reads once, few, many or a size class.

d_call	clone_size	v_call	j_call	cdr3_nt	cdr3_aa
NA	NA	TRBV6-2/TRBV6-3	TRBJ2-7	TGTGCCAGCACCGCCGAGGGGTCTAGCTCCTACGAGCAGTACTTC	CASTAEGSSSYEQYF
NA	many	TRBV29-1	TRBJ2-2	TGCAGCGTTGAAGAATGGAACGGCGGGGAGCTGTTTTTT	CSVEEWNGGELFF
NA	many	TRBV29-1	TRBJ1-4	TGCAGCGTGAGGGCTAATGAAAAACTGTTTTTT	CSVRANEKLFF
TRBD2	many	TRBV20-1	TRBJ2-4	TGCAGTGCTGGTAGGACTAGCGGGGGGGCGGTCAAAAACATTCAGTACTTC	CSAGRTSGGAVKNIQYF
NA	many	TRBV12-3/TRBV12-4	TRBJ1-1	TGTGCCAGCAGCCGAGGGACCGGCATGAACACTGAAGCTTTCTTT	CASSRGTGMNTEAFF
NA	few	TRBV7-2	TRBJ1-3	TGTGCCAGCAGCTTGGCCCCTGGAAACACCATATATTTT	CASSLAPGNTIYF
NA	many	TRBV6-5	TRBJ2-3	TGTGCCAGCAGCTTTCAGTTTGGAGCAGATACGCAGTATTTT	CASSFQFGADTQYF
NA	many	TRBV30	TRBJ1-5	TGTGCCTGGAGTGGGGGAGAAGACCAGCCCCAGCATTTT	CAWSGGEDQPQHF
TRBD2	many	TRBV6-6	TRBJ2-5	TGTGCCAGCAGTCCTAGACTAGCTCGCCTCCAAGAGACCCAGTACTTC	CASSPRLARLQETQYF
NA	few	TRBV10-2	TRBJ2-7	TGCGCCAGCGTAGAGGGACACGGCTACGAGCAGTACTTC	CASVEGHGYEQYF
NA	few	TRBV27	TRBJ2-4	TGTGCCTCGCGTCTAGCCAAAAACATTCAGTACTTC	CASRLAKNIQYF
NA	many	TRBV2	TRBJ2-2	TGTGCCAGCAGTCCCACCCGCACCGGGGAGCTGTTTTTT	CASSPTRTGELFF
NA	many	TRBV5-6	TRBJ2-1	TGTGCCAGCAGCTATGGGTATTATGAGCAGTTCTTC	CASSYGYYEQFF
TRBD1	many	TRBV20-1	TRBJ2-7	TGCAGTGCTACAGGGACAGGGCTTAGCGAGCAGTACTTC	CSATGTGLSEQYF
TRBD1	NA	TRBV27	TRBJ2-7	TGTGCCAGCAGTTTCGGGGACAGGGTCTACGAGCAGTACTTC	CASSFGDRVYEQYF
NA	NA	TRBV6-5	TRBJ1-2	TGTGCCAGCAGTTTCCGGCAGGGCTTGATCGCTGCTGGCTACACCTTC	CASSFRQGLIAAGYTF
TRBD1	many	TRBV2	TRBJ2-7	TGTGCCAGCAGCCGAGAGGGGACAGCCACCTACGAGCAGTACTTC	CASSREGTATYEQYF
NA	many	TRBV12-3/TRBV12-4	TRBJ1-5	TGTGCCAGCAGTCGCTTTTCCGGGCAGCCCCAGCATTTT	CASSRFSGQPQHF
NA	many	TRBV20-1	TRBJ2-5	TGCAGTGCTATCCCTGGGATAGCCGTCGGTGAGACCCAGTACTTC	CSAIPGIAVGETQYF
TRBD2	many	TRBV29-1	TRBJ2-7	TGCAGCGTGGCCCGGGGAGGGAGGAACTCCTACGAGCAGTACTTC	CSVARGGRNSYEQYF
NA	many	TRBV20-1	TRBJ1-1	TGCAGTGCTCATGGGGTTCTCACTGAAGCTTTCTTT	CSAHGVLTEAFF
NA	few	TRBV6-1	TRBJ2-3	TGTGCCAGCAGGGAGCTGACAGATACGCAGTATTTT	CASRELTDTQYF
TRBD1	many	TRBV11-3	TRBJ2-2	TGTGCCAGCTCTGGACAGGGTAGAGTCGGGGAGCTGTTTTTT	CASSGQGRVGELFF
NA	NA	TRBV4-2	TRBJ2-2	TGTGCCAGCAGCCAAGCAGGCTACCGGAACACCGGGGAGCTGTTTTTT	CASSQAGYRNTGELFF
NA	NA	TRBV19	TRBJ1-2	TGTGCCAGCAAAGAGGTTAACTATGGCTACACCTTC	CASKEVNYGYTF
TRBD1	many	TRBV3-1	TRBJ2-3	TGTGCCAGCAGATTACAGGGGGCCACAGATACGCAGTATTTT	CASRLQGATDTQYF
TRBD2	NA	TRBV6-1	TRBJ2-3	TGTGCCAGCAGACCAGCGGGGCGCGCAGATACGCAGTATTTT	CASRPAGRADTQYF
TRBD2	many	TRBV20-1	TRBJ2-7	TGCAGTGCCGCCCCGGGGGGATCCGTGGGGTTTGAGCAGTACTTC	CSAAPGGSVGFEQYF
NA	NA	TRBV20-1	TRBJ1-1	TGCAGTGCTAGATCCAAAACCCCCGGGGGAAGGACTGAAGCTTTCTTT	CSARSKTPGGRTEAFF
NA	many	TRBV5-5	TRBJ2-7	TGTGCCAGCAGCCAACCCCGGCAGGGGACCTACGAGCAGTACTTC	CASSQPRQGTYEQYF
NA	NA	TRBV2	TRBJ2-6	TGTGCCAGCAGTGGCAGGGGTTCTGGGGCCAACGTCCTGACTTTC	CASSGRGSGANVLTF
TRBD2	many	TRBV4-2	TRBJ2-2	TGTGCCAGCAGCCAAATACGCGGGGGGCGGGCCGGGGAGCTGTTTTTT	CASSQIRGGRAGELFF
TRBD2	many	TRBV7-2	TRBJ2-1	TGTGCCAGCAGCTTACTAGGTGGTGGACTAGGGGACAATGAGCAGTTCTTC	CASSLLGGGLGDNEQFF
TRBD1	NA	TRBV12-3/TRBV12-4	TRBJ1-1	TGTGCCAGCAGTTTCGCAGGGGGCACTGAAGCTTTCTTT	CASSFAGGTEAFF
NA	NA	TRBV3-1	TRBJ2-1	TGTGCCAGCAGCCAAGCCACCCGGCCGGCGCAGTTCTTC	CASSQATRPAQFF
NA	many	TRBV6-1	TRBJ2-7	TGTGCCAGCCGCGACACTGGGTATGAGGACGAGCAGTACTTC	CASRDTGYEDEQYF
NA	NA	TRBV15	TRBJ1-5	TGTGCCACCAGCAGAAAACGGACAGAGAATAGCAATCAGCCCCAGCATTTT	CATSRKRTENSNQPQHF
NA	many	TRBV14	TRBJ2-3	TGTGCCAGCAGAGGGTATGGGGCTACAGATACGCAGTATTTT	CASRGYGATDTQYF
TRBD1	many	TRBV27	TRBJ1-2	TGTGCCAGTGCGGGACAGGGCTATGGCTACACCTTC	CASAGQGYGYTF
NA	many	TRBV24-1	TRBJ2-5	TGTGCCACCAGTACCGGTCAGACCCAGTACTTC	CATSTGQTQYF
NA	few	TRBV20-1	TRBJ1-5	TGCAGTGCTAGAATAAAGGGAGGTTCGGAGCCCCAGCATTTT	CSARIKGGSEPQHF
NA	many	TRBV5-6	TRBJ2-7	TGTGCCAGCAGCCGTTACGGGGACGAGCAGTACTTC	CASSRYGDEQYF
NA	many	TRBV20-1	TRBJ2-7	TGCAGTGCCCCGTTAGGGCAGGGGAGGATTGAGCAGTACTTC	CSAPLGQGRIEQYF
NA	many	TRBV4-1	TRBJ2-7	TGCGCCAGCAGCCAACTCCTAGAGAGAGAGCAGTACTTC	CASSQLLEREQYF
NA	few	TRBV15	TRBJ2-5	TGTGCCACCAGCAGAGATCGGGCGGAGACCCAGTACTTC	CATSRDRAETQYF
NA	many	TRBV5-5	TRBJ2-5	TGTGCCAGCAGCCTCCTCCCGGGACTTGGAGAGACCCAGTACTTC	CASSLLPGLGETQYF
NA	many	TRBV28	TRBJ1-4	TGTGCCAGCAGTTTAGGGGGTGGGGATGAAAAACTGTTTTTT	CASSLGGGDEKLFF
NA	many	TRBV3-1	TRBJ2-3	TGTGCCAGCAGCAAGGGACCTGGCGGTCCCTCCACAGATACGCAGTATTTT	CASSKGPGGPSTDTQYF
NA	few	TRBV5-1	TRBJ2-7	TGCGCCAGCAGCTTCTGGCAGGGGAGAGAGCAGTACTTC	CASSFWQGREQYF
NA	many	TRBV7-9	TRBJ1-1	TGTGCCAGCAGCTTAGCAGGGTGGGGCGGGAGCGAAGCTTTCTTT	CASSLAGWGGSEAFF
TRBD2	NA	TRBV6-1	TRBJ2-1	TGTGCCAGCAGTGAAGGCCCACCGGGACTAGGTGCCTACAATGAGCAGTTCTTC	CASSEGPPGLGAYNEQFF
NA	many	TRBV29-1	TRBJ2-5	TGCAGCGTGGGCCGAGAAGAGACCCAGTACTTC	CSVGREETQYF
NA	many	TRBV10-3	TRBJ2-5	TGTGCCATCAGTGAGCGAGCCGGAGGGTGGCAAGAGACCCAGTACTTC	CAISERAGGWQETQYF
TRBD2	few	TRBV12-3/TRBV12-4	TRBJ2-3	TGTGCCAGCAGTGCCGAGACTAGCGTCACAGATACGCAGTATTTT	CASSAETSVTDTQYF